This T cell receptor (beta chain) was identified in a study of T cell changes during pregnancy in multiple sclerosis. The table came from immunoSEQ multiplex PCR; TCRdb's copy has only in-frame clones and leaves some out. Among over 25,000 clones listed, approximately 91% were seen once. Germline CDR1 and CDR2: MDHEN and SYDVKM. The CDR3 is 16 residues long. V lost 8 bases and J lost 0; bases outside the gene matches: 9. This TCR derives from a female donor with multiple sclerosis, enrolled in a pregnancy study. The chain joins TRBV28 to TRBJ1-4; the match to TRBD1 covers 7 bases. The sample in question was CD8+ T cells from peripheral blood mononuclear cells, obtained in the second trimester of pregnancy. This CDR3 reads CASQQGTVATNEKLFF. CDR3 bases: TGTGCCAGCCAACAGGGGACCGTTGCAACTAATGAAAAACTGTTTTTT.